The T cell receptor (beta chain) under discussion was sequenced for a study of cytomegalovirus exposure and HLA in healthy donors. The PCR had 60 Vbeta and 13 Jbeta primers. Assay: immunoSEQ multiplex PCR; the TCRdb copy retains only in-frame clones and omits some. The sample shows around 110,000 clones, around 85% of them seen only once. V was cut by 5 bases and J by 0 bases, with 5 bases left in between. This CDR3 contains 12 residues. Germline V gives CDR1 SGHRS, CDR2 YFSETQ. The sequence derives from a man aged 60-69 years in good health and CMV-seronegative. The chain carries TRBV5-1 and TRBJ1-2; D unclear. The sequenced sample consisted of PBMCs. The CDR3 DNA is TGCGCCAGCAGTCCGGCTAACTATGGCTACACCTTC. Translated, it gives CASSPANYGYTF.